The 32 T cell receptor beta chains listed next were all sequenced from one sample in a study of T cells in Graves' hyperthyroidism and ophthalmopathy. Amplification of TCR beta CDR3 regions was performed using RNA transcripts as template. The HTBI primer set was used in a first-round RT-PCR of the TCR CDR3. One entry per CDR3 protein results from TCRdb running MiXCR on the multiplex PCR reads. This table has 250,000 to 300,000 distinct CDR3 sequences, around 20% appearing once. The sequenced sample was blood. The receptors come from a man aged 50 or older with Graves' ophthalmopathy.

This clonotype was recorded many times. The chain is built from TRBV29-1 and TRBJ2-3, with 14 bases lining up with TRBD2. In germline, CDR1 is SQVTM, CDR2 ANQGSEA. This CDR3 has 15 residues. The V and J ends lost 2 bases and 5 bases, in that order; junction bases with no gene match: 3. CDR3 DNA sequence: TGCAGCGTTGAAAGACTAGCGGGAGGGGGAGATACGCAGTATTTT. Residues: CSVERLAGGGDTQYF.

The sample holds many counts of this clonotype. CDR3 coding DNA: TGTGCCAGCAGTTTTGACGGCAACTATGGCTACACCTTC. Translation: CASSFDGNYGYTF. V usage is TRBV6-1 and J usage is TRBJ1-2; D not resolved. The CDR3 spans 13 residues. Germline V lookup: CDR1 MNHNS, CDR2 SASEGT. V was cut by 5 bases and J by 2 bases, with 9 bases left in between.

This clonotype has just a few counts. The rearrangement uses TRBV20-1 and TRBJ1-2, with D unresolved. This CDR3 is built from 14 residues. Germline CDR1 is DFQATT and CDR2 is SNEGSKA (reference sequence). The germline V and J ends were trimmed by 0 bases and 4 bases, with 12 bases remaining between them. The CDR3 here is CSARDLSEIYGYTF. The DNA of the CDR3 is TGCAGTGCTAGAGATCTGTCCGAGATCTATGGCTACACCTTC.

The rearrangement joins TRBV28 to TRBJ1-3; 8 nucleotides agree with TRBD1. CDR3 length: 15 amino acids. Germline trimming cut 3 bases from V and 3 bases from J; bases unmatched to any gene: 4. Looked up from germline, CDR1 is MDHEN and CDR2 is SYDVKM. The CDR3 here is CASSLTGVNGNTIYF. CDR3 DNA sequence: TGTGCCAGCAGTTTGACAGGGGTGAATGGAAACACCATATATTTT. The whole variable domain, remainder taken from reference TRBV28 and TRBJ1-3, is DVKVTQSSRYLVKRTGEKVFLECVQDMDHENMFWYRQDPGLGLRLIYFSYDVKMKEKGDIPEGYSVSREKKERFSLILESASTNQTSMYLCASSLTGVNGNTIYFGEGSWLTVV.

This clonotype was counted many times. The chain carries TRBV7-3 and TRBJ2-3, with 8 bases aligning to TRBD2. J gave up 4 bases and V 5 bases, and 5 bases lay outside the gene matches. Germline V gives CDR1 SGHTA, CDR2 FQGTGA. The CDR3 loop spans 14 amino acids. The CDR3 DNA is TGTGCCAGCAGCCCAAGCGGGAGCCCAGATACGCAGTATTTT. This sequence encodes CASSPSGSPDTQYF.

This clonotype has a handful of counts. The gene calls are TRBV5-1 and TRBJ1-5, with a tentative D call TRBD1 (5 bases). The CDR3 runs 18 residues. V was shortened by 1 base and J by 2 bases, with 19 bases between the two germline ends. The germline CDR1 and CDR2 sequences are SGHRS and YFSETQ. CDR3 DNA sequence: TGCGCCAGCAGCTTGTATGTTTTGGGACTGACACGCAATCAGCCCCAGCATTTT. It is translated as CASSLYVLGLTRNQPQHF.

The CDR3 coding sequence is TGCGCCAGCAGCCCCGGACTAGCGGGAGAAACGTTAGGAAATGAGCAGTTCTTC. Its translation: CASSPGLAGETLGNEQFF. The genes are TRBV5-1 and TRBJ2-1; 13 positions agree with TRBD2. Germline CDR1 reads SGHRS; CDR2 reads YFSETQ. The CDR3 consists of 18 residues. V lost 4 bases and J lost 7; bases outside the gene matches: 14.

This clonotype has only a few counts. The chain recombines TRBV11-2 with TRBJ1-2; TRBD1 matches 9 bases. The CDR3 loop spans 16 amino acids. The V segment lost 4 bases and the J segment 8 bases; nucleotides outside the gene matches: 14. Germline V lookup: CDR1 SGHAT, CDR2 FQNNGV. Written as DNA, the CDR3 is TGTGCCAGCAGCTCATCCCGGGACAGGGTAACAGGGGGCTACACCTTC. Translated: CASSSSRDRVTGGYTF.

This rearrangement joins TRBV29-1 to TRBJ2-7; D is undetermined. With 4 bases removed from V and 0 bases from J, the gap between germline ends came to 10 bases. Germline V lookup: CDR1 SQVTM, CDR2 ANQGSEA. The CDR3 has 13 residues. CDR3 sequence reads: CSVAFQASYEQYF. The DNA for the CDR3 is TGCAGCGTTGCGTTCCAGGCCTCCTACGAGCAGTACTTC.

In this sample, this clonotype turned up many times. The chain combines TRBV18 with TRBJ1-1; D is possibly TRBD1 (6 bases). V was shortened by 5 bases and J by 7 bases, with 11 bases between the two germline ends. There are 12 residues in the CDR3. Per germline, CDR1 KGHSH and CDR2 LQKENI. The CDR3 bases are TGTGCCAGCTCATCTGGACAGAGTGAAGCTTTCTTT. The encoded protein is CASSSGQSEAFF.

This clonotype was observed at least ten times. The CDR3 reads CATSRDQGAGQEQFF. The CDR3 DNA follows: TGTGCCACCAGCAGAGATCAGGGAGCGGGACAGGAGCAGTTCTTC. The rearrangement links TRBV15 to TRBJ2-1, with D tentatively TRBD1 or TRBD2 (7 bases each). The CDR3 length is 15 residues. Trimming took 0 bases from V and 10 from J, leaving 16 bases between them. Germline loops: CDR1 LNHNV, CDR2 YYDKDF (reference sequence).

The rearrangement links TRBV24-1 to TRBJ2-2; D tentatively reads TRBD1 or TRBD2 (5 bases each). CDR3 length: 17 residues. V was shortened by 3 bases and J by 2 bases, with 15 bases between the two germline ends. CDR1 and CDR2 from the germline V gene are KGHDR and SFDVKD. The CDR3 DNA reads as TGTGCCACCAGTGATCCCCGGCGCCGGGACAACACCGGGGAGCTGTTTTTT. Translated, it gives CATSDPRRRDNTGELFF.

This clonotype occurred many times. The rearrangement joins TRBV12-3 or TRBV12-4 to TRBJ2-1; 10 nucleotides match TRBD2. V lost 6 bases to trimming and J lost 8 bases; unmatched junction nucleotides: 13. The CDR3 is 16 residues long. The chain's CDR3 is CASRTPQREGLDEQFF. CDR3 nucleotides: TGTGCCAGCAGGACCCCCCAGCGGGAGGGCCTTGATGAGCAGTTCTTC.

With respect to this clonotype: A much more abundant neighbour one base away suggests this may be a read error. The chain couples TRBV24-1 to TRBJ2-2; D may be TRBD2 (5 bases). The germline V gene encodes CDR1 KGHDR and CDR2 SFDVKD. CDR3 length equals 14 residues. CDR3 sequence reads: CATSIHANTGELLF. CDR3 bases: TGTGCCACCAGTATTCATGCGAACACCGGGGAGCTGCTTTTT.

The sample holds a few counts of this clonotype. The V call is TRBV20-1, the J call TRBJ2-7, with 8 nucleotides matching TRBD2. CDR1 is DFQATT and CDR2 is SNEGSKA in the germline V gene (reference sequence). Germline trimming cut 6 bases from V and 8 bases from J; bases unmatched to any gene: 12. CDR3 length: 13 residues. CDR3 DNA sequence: TGCAGTGCCGTAGGGGCTAGCGGGTTCAAGCAGTACTTC. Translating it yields CSAVGASGFKQYF.

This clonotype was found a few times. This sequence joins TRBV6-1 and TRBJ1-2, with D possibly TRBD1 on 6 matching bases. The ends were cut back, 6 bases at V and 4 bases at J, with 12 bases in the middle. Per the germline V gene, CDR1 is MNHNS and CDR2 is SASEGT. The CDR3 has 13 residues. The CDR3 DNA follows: TGTGCCAGCAGCCATCGGGACACCTATGGCTACACCTTC. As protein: CASSHRDTYGYTF.

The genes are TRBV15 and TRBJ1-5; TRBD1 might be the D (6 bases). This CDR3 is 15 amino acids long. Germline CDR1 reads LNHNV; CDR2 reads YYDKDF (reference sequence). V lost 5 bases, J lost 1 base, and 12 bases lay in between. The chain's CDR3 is CATSRRDKSNQPQHF. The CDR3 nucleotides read TGTGCCACCAGCCGCCGGGACAAAAGCAATCAGCCCCAGCATTTT.

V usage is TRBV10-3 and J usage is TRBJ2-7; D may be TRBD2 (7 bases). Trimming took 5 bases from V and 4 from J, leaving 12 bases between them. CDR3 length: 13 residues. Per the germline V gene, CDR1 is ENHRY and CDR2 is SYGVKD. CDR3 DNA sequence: TGTGCCATCAGTCAAGGGGGGGAATACGAGCAGTACTTC. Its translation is CAISQGGEYEQYF.

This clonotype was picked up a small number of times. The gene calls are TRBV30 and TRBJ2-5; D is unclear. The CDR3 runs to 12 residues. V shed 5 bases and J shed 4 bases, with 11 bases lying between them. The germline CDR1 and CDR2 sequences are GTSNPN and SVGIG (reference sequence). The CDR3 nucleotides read TGTGCCTGGGGCCCCAGGAGAGAGACCCAGTACTTC. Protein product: CAWGPRRETQYF.

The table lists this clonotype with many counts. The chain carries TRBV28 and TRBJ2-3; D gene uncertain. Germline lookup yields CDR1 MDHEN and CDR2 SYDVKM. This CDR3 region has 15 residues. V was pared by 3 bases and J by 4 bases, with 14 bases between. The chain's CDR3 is CASSFVPGPADTQYF. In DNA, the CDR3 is TGTGCCAGCAGTTTTGTCCCGGGCCCCGCAGATACGCAGTATTTT.

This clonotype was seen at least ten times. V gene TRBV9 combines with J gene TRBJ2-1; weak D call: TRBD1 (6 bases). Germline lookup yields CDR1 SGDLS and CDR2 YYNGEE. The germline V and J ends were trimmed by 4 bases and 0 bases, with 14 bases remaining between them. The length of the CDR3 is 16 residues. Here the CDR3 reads CASSPRVGGSYNEQFF. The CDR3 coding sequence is TGTGCCAGCAGCCCGAGGGTAGGGGGCTCCTACAATGAGCAGTTCTTC.

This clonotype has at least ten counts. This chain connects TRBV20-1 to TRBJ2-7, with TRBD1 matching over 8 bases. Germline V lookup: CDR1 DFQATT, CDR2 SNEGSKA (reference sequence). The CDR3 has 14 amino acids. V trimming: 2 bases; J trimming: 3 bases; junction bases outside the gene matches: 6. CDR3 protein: CSARKDRVSYEQYF. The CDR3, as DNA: TGCAGTGCTAGAAAGGACAGGGTTAGCTACGAGCAGTACTTC.

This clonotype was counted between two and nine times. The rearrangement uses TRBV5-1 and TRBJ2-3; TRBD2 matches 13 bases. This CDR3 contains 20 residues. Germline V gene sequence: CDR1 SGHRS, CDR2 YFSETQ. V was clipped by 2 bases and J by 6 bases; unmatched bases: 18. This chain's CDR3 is CASSFFAGLAGRGGGDTQYF. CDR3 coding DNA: TGCGCCAGCAGCTTTTTCGCGGGACTAGCGGGAAGGGGAGGAGGTGATACGCAGTATTTT.

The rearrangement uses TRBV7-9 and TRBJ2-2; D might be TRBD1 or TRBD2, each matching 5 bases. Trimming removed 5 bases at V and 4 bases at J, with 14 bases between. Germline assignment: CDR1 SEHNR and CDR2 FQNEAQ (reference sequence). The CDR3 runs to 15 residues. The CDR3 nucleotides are TGTGCCAGCAGCCCCCCCTTGAGGGGCACCGGGGAGCTGTTTTTT. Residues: CASSPPLRGTGELFF.

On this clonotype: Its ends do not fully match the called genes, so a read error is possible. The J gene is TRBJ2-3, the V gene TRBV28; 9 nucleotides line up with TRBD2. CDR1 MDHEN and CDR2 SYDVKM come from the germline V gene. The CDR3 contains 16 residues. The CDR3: CASIPRLAASTDTHYF. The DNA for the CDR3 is TGTGCCAGCATCCCCCGACTAGCGGCTAGCACAGATACGCATTATTTT.

CDR3 nucleotide sequence: TGTGCCAGCAGTATGTCGATCTCCTACGAGCAGTACTTC. It is translated as CASSMSISYEQYF. The genes are TRBV6-9 and TRBJ2-7, with D unresolved. The CDR3 spans 13 residues. Germline V gene lookup returns CDR1 MNHGY and CDR2 SVAAGI. V was cut by 5 bases and J by 0 bases, with 8 bases left in between.

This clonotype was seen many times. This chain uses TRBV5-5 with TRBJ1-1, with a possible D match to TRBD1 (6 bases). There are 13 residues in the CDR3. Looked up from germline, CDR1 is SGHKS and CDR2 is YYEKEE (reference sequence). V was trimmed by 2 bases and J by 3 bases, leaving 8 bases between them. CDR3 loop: CASSLGGDTEAFF. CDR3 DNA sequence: TGTGCCAGCAGCTTAGGGGGGGACACTGAAGCTTTCTTT.

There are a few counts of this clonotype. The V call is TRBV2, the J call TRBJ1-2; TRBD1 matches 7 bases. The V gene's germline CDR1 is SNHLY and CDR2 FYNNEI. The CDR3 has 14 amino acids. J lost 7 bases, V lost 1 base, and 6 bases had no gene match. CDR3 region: CASSEGQGLGGYTF. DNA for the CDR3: TGTGCCAGCAGTGAAGGACAGGGCTTGGGTGGCTACACCTTC.

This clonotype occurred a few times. CDR3 coding DNA: TGTGCCATCAGTGAGAATGGGGCGGGAGGGCCTCTGGAGACCCAGTACTTC. Residues: CAISENGAGGPLETQYF. This chain joins TRBV10-3 and TRBJ2-5; 9 nucleotides align to TRBD2. Germline CDR1 and CDR2: ENHRY and SYGVKD. This CDR3 spans 17 amino acids. The trim removed 2 bases at V and 5 bases at J, leaving 12 bases unmatched.

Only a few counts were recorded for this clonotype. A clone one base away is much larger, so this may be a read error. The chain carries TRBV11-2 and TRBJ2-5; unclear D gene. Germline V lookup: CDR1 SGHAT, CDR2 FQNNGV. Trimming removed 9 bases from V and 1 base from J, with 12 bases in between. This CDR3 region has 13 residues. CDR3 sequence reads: CASQRIPQETQYF. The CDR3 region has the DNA TGTGCCAGTCAGCGTATTCCCCAAGAGACCCAGTACTTC.

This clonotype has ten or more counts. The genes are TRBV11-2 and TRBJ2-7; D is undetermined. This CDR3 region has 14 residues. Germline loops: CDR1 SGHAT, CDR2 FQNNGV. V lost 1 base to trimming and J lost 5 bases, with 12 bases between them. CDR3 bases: TGTGCCAGCAGCTTAGTGCCCCTGCGAGACGAGCAGTACTTC. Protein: CASSLVPLRDEQYF.

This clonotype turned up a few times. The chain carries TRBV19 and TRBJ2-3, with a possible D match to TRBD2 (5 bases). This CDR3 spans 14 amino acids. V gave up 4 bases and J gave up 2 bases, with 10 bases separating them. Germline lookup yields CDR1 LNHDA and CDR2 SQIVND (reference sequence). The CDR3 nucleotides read TGTGCCAGTAGTAGACTAAGTGCCACAGATACGCAGTATTTT. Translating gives CASSRLSATDTQYF.